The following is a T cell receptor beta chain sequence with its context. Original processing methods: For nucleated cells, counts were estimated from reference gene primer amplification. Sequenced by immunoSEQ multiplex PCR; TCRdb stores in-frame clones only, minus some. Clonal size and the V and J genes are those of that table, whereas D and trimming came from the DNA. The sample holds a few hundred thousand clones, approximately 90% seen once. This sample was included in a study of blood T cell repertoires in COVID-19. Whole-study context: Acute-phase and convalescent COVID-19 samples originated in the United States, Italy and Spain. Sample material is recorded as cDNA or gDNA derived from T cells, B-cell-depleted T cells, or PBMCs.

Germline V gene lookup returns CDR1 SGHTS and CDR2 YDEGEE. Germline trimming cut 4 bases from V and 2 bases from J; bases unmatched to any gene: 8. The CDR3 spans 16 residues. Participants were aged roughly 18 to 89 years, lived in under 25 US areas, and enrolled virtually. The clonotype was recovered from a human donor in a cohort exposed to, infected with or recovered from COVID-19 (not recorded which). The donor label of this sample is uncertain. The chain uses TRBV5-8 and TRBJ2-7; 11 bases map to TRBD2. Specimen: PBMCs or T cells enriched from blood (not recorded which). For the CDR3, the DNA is TGTGCCAGCAGCGGAAGGCTAGCGGGGGGCGCCTACGAGCAGTACTTC. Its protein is CASSGRLAGGAYEQYF.